The T cell receptor (beta chain) described here comes from a study of response to subunit inactivated influenza vaccine. General study results and limits: Each seasonal influenza vaccination, the authors suggested, recruits few new T cells.

Each CDR3 protein is one row after TCRdb ran MiXCR on the RT-PCR reads. This sample has 600,000 to 700,000 distinct CDR3 sequences, with approximately 14% found just once. This clonotype was picked up many times. Its antigen is undetermined. Specimen: PBMCs from blood, collected around 14 days before vaccination. The sequence derives from a man aged 50 to 59 who received an inactivated influenza vaccine.

Here the CDR3 reads CASSFGSLENEQFF. CDR3 nucleotides: TGTGCCAGCAGCTTTGGGAGCTTGGAGAATGAGCAGTTCTTC. The chain uses TRBV11-2 and TRBJ2-1, with TRBD2 as a possible D gene (5 bases). Trimming shortened V by 3 bases and J by 7 bases, and 13 bases separated the two germline ends. Germline CDR1 SGHAT, CDR2 FQNNGV. The length of the CDR3 is 14 residues.